The 2 T cell receptor beta chains below come from one sample, sequenced in a study of neurological immune-mediated disorders. Time point here: longitudinal time-point 1 (baseline). MiXCR was run by TCRdb on the 5' RACE reads, yielding one entry per CDR3 protein. The sample gives some 54,000 distinct CDR3 sequences, about 10% of which show up once; approximately 6.6% is in the top ten. The specimen was PBMCs. All receptors derive from a male donor with HTLV-1-associated myelopathy (HAM/TSP).

This clonotype has a count of ten or more. The chain joins TRBV18 to TRBJ1-1, with a possible D match to TRBD1 (6 bases). Germline V CDR1 and CDR2: KGHSH, LQKENI. Trimming removed 2 bases at V and 4 bases at J, with 20 bases between. This CDR3 comprises 17 residues. CDR3 sequence reads: CASSPTETGYGGTEAFF. In nucleotides, the CDR3 is TGTGCCAGCTCACCAACCGAGACAGGATATGGAGGCACTGAAGCTTTCTTT.

This clonotype was recorded many times. The chain carries TRBV9 and TRBJ1-6; TRBD1 is a possible D gene (5 bases). CDR1 and CDR2 (germline): SGDLS, YYNGEE. The CDR3 spans 17 residues. Trimming cost V 4 bases and J 6 bases, with 20 bases left between them. The CDR3 spells CASSRWVSERGNSPLHF. The CDR3 DNA follows: TGTGCCAGCAGCCGATGGGTATCTGAAAGGGGTAATTCACCCCTCCACTTT.